Below are 18 T cell receptor beta chains sequenced from a single sample in a study of low-dose radiotherapy and immunotherapy resistance in tumors (dated by TCRdb to the early 2020s). TCRdb records Illumina HiSeq 2500 as the sequencer. First-strand cDNA was synthesized with Superscript III and a set of TRAV- and TRBV-specific primers, covering both TCRalpha and TCRbeta chains. TCRs were amplified for about 20 PCR cycles with Phusion, using a constant-region primer paired with the adapter attached to the V primers. TCRdb passed the public sequencing reads through fastp at Q25 and MiXCR, retaining productive beta sequences. CDR3 protein duplicates are merged, each entry listing the most common genes and DNA. This sample is represented by under 90,000 distinct CDR3 sequences; over 15% of them were singletons. The ten biggest clones cover 2.8% of the sample. What the time point label conveys for this sample: before trial treatment.

The source was PBMCs, collected before treatment. The receptors stem from a male donor with prostate cancer.

The count of this clonotype is one. CDR3 amino acids: CSASSSGGAGDTQYF. The CDR3 bases are TGCAGTGCTAGTTCTAGCGGGGGGGCCGGAGATACGCAGTATTTT. This rearrangement joins TRBV20-1 to TRBJ2-3, with 12 bases lining up with TRBD2. The V gene end was trimmed by 3 bases and the J gene end by 5 bases; junction bases not matched to a gene: 6. The germline CDR1 and CDR2 sequences are DFQATT and SNEGSKA (reference sequence). The CDR3 is made up of 15 amino acids.

This clonotype occurred many times. This chain links TRBV11-2 with TRBJ2-5; 9 bases match TRBD1. This CDR3 is 13 amino acids long. The trim removed 6 bases at V and 5 bases at J, leaving 4 bases unmatched. Germline loops: CDR1 SGHAT, CDR2 FQNNGV. CDR3 region: CASRDRGGETQYF. The CDR3 coding sequence is TGTGCCAGCAGGGACAGGGGAGGGGAGACCCAGTACTTC. Together with reference TRBV11-2 and TRBJ2-5, the CDR3 gives the full variable domain: EAGVAQSPRYKIIEKRQSVAFWCNPISGHATLYWYQQILGQGPKLLIQFQNNGVVDDSQLPKDRFSAERLKGVDSTLKIQPAKLEDSAVYLCASRDRGGETQYFGPGTRLLVL.

This clonotype was observed at least ten times. This chain joins TRBV27 and TRBJ1-2; TRBD1 agrees at 9 bases. The ends lost 7 bases at V and 8 bases at J; junction bases unmatched: 8. The CDR3 runs 13 residues. In germline, CDR1 is MNHEY, CDR2 SMNVEV (reference sequence). For the CDR3, the DNA is TGTGCCAGCAAGGAGGGACAGGGTGGCGGCTACACCTTC. It translates to CASKEGQGGGYTF.

Many counts were recorded for this clonotype. The chain has TRBV4-2 and TRBJ2-1; D unclear. There are 15 residues in the CDR3. The V and J ends lost 0 bases and 0 bases respectively, with 6 bases between them. CDR1 and CDR2 (germline): LGHNA, YNFKEQ. Here the CDR3 reads CASSQEVFSYNEQFF. The CDR3 coding sequence is TGTGCCAGCAGCCAAGAGGTATTCTCCTACAATGAGCAGTTCTTC.

This clonotype was counted many times. The rearrangement uses TRBV12-3 or TRBV12-4 and TRBJ2-2; tentative D call: TRBD2 (5 bases). The CDR3 spans 14 residues. Trimming removed 4 bases at V and 5 bases at J, with 11 bases between. In nucleotides, the CDR3 is TGTGCCAGCAGTTCAACTAGACGTACCGGGGAGCTGTTTTTT. This codes for CASSSTRRTGELFF.

The J gene is TRBJ2-1, the V gene TRBV29-1, with D maybe TRBD2 (6 bases). V was trimmed by 8 bases and J by 2 bases, leaving 16 bases between them. Germline V gene sequence: CDR1 SQVTM, CDR2 ANQGSEA. The CDR3 runs to 14 residues. CDR3 loop: CSSRGTGAYNEQFF. The CDR3 DNA is TGCAGCTCCCGGGGGACGGGGGCCTACAATGAGCAGTTCTTC.

Many counts were recorded for this clonotype. The V gene is TRBV12-3 or TRBV12-4, the J gene TRBJ2-1; 11 positions agree with TRBD1. The CDR3 has 15 residues. V lost 4 bases to trimming and J lost 3 bases; unmatched junction nucleotides: 2. The CDR3 DNA sequence: TGTGCCAGCAGTTCCGGGACAGGGGGCTACAATGAGCAGTTCTTC. It is translated as CASSSGTGGYNEQFF.

This clonotype was detected ten times or more. The chain recombines TRBV6-2 or TRBV6-3 with TRBJ2-1; 7 nucleotides line up with TRBD1. The CDR3 contains 18 residues. Per germline, CDR1 MNHEY and CDR2 SVGEGT. With 5 bases clipped from V and 2 bases from J, the junction kept 15 bases outside the gene matches. The CDR3 nucleotides are TGTGCCAGCAGTGCCGAAAGGACAGGTTACCCAACCTACAATGAGCAGTTCTTC. As protein: CASSAERTGYPTYNEQFF.

At least ten counts were recorded for this clonotype. The rearrangement links TRBV13 to TRBJ2-1, with 9 bases lining up with TRBD2. CDR1 and CDR2 from the germline V gene are PRHDT and FYEKMQ (reference sequence). The J segment lost 10 bases and the V segment lost 5 bases, leaving 15 bases of the junction unmatched. The CDR3 extends over 16 amino acids. CDR3 sequence: CASSHPGAGGRLEQFF. In nucleotides, the CDR3 is TGTGCCAGCAGCCACCCTGGAGCGGGGGGACGGTTAGAGCAGTTCTTC.

In this sample, this clonotype turned up many times. The chain combines TRBV5-5 with TRBJ1-4, with D hard to call. CDR3 size: 15 residues. V was clipped by 3 bases and J by 0 bases, with 9 bases between them. Per germline, CDR1 SGHKS and CDR2 YYEKEE (reference sequence). Here the CDR3 reads CASSSKSATNEKLFF. The CDR3 nucleotides read TGTGCCAGCAGCTCAAAGAGTGCAACTAATGAAAAACTGTTTTTT.

The chain uses TRBV4-1 and TRBJ1-6, with TRBD1 matching over 11 bases. The CDR3 totals 16 residues. Losses at the gene ends were 0 bases for V and 9 bases for J; bases not matched to a gene: 4. Germline V gene lookup returns CDR1 MGHRA and CDR2 YSYEKL. Here the CDR3 DNA reads TGCGCCAGCAGCCAAGATCTCGGGACAGGGGGTTCACCCCTCCACTTT. This translates into CASSQDLGTGGSPLHF.

This clonotype was counted ten times or more. V is TRBV9 and J is TRBJ2-3; 14 bases are shared with TRBD2. The length of the CDR3 is 17 residues. Germline V gives CDR1 SGDLS, CDR2 YYNGEE. With V trimmed by 3 bases and J by 6 bases, 9 bases remained unmatched. The CDR3: CASSAKAGTSGGDTQYF. As DNA, the CDR3 is TGTGCCAGCAGCGCGAAAGCCGGGACTAGCGGGGGCGATACGCAGTATTTT.

At least ten counts were recorded for this clonotype. V is TRBV14 and J is TRBJ2-7; TRBD1 or TRBD2 may be the D gene (5 bases each). V dropped 3 bases and J dropped 6 bases, with 6 bases sitting between them. This CDR3 region has 11 residues. Germline loops: CDR1 SGHDN, CDR2 FVKESK. The CDR3 loop reads CASSHGAEQYF. The CDR3 bases are TGTGCCAGCAGCCACGGGGCCGAGCAGTACTTC.

This clonotype was counted many times. The chain uses TRBV2 and TRBJ2-3; D might be TRBD2 (6 bases). V gave up 3 bases and J gave up 8 bases, with 15 bases separating them. The germline V gene encodes CDR1 SNHLY and CDR2 FYNNEI. The CDR3 length is 14 residues. The DNA for the CDR3 is TGTGCCAGCAGTGACGGGACTGGTTGGGGTACGCAGTATTTT. The encoded protein is CASSDGTGWGTQYF. Full variable domain (outside the CDR3, taken from reference TRBV2 and TRBJ2-3): EPEVTQTPSHQVTQMGQEVILRCVPISNHLYFYWYRQILGQKVEFLVSFYNNEISEKSEIFDDQFSVERPDGSNFTLKIRSTKLEDSAMYFCASSDGTGWGTQYFGPGTRLTVL.

This clonotype was seen many times. This chain joins TRBV6-2 or TRBV6-3 and TRBJ2-3; 14 bases align to TRBD2. CDR1 is MNHEY and CDR2 is SVGEGT in the germline V gene. The CDR3 totals 18 residues. V shed 8 bases, J shed 0 bases, and the junction held 10 bases outside the gene matches. The CDR3 DNA is TGTGCCAGCGAGCCCGGGACTAGCGGGAGTTATAGCACAGATACGCAGTATTTT. Protein product: CASEPGTSGSYSTDTQYF.

This clonotype has at least ten counts. The rearrangement links TRBV5-4 to TRBJ2-1, with 10 bases matching TRBD2. J lost 10 bases, V lost 0 bases, and 10 bases had no gene match. This CDR3 has 16 amino acids. Germline assignment: CDR1 SGHNT and CDR2 YYREEE (reference sequence). The CDR3 DNA follows: TGTGCCAGCAGCTTGGGGGGGCTAGCGGGGGCCTACGAGCAGTTCTTC. This codes for CASSLGGLAGAYEQFF.

The genes are TRBV6-2 or TRBV6-3 and TRBJ2-7; a weak D match, TRBD2 (5 bases). CDR3 length equals 15 residues. The V and J ends lost 5 bases and 3 bases respectively, with 17 bases between them. Germline CDR1 reads MNHEY; CDR2 reads SVGEGT. DNA for the CDR3: TGTGCCAGCAGTGCCCTGGGCGGGTCCATCTACGAGCAGTACTTC. Its protein product is CASSALGGSIYEQYF.

This clonotype was observed many times. The gene calls are TRBV5-1 and TRBJ2-3; 10 bases are shared with TRBD2. The junction had 6 bases not matched to a gene; V was cut back by 4 bases and J by 4 bases. The CDR3 is 15 residues long. Germline values: CDR1 SGHRS, CDR2 YFSETQ. As DNA, the CDR3 is TGCGCCAGCAGCAGGACTAGCGGCTCAGCAGATACGCAGTATTTT. It specifies CASSRTSGSADTQYF.